Shown below are 8 T cell receptor beta chains from a single sample sequenced in a study of shared clonotypes between healthy human individuals. This table comes from immunoSEQ multiplex PCR, and its TCRdb copy is limited to in-frame clones, with some not included. The sample holds 2,100,000 or so clones, approximately 96% seen once. The sequencing sample was made of naive CD4+ T cells sorted from blood. Subset in this sample: CD45RA+ positively selected. The receptor set was obtained from a man younger than 35 in good health.

The chain has TRBV6-5 and TRBJ2-7; D possibly uses TRBD1 or TRBD2 (5 bases each). Germline V gives CDR1 MNHEY, CDR2 SVGAGI. This CDR3 has 15 residues. V shed 6 bases and J shed 0 bases, with 15 bases lying between them. As DNA, the CDR3 is TGTGCCAGCAGGGACCGGGACGGAAGCTCCTACGAGCAGTACTTC. Its protein product is CASRDRDGSSYEQYF.

DNA for the CDR3: TGCGCCAGCAGCCAATTCGGCAGGGGCTCGGCCACCGGGGAGCTGTTTTTT. Amino acid sequence: CASSQFGRGSATGELFF. The rearrangement links TRBV4-3 to TRBJ2-2; D possibly corresponds to TRBD1 (6 bases). V was pared by 2 bases and J by 4 bases, with 17 bases between. CDR1 LGHNA and CDR2 YSLEER come from the germline V gene. The CDR3 is made up of 17 amino acids.

The rearrangement joins TRBV9 to TRBJ2-1; the D is unclear. Looked up from germline, CDR1 is SGDLS and CDR2 is YYNGEE. CDR3 length: 16 residues. The germline V and J ends were trimmed by 0 bases and 2 bases, with 12 bases remaining between them. CDR3 residues: CASSVVGRETYNEQFF. CDR3 coding DNA: TGTGCCAGCAGCGTAGTGGGAAGGGAAACCTACAATGAGCAGTTCTTC.

CDR3 in amino acids: CARSLDYRNYGYTF. CDR3 DNA: TGTGCCAGAAGCTTGGACTACAGGAACTATGGCTACACCTTC. This chain uses TRBV5-3 with TRBJ1-2; weak D call: TRBD1 (5 bases). TRBV5-3 is recorded as an ORF, its role being uncertain. The germline V and J ends were trimmed by 0 bases and 2 bases, with 8 bases remaining between them. There are 14 residues in the CDR3.

This chain connects TRBV5-4 to TRBJ1-1; tentative D call: TRBD1 (6 bases). Germline V lookup: CDR1 SGHNT, CDR2 YYREEE (reference sequence). The CDR3 has 18 residues. With 0 bases removed from V and 1 base from J, the gap between germline ends came to 19 bases. CDR3 nucleotides: TGTGCCAGCAGCTTGGCCAGAGCAGTGGGACAAAGGAACACTGAAGCTTTCTTT. Its protein product is CASSLARAVGQRNTEAFF.

This sequence joins TRBV6-1 and TRBJ1-1; no firm D call. CDR1 MNHNS and CDR2 SASEGT come from the germline V gene. The CDR3 totals 13 residues. Trimming took off 10 bases at V and 5 bases at J, with 17 bases between the two ends. CDR3 coding DNA: TGTGCCACAAAGCCGGCCGGCGGGACTGAAGCTTTCTTT. Translated: CATKPAGGTEAFF.

The sample holds one count of this clone. The chain couples TRBV5-6 to TRBJ2-3; TRBD2 matches at 8 bases. Trimming took 0 bases from V and 4 from J; bases not matched to a gene: 10. The CDR3 consists of 17 residues. Per the germline V gene, CDR1 is SGHDT and CDR2 is YYEEEE. The CDR3 region is CASSLAFSGAEPDTQYF. CDR3 nucleotides: TGTGCCAGCAGCTTGGCCTTTAGCGGGGCGGAGCCAGATACGCAGTATTTT.

The rearrangement uses TRBV5-1 and TRBJ2-1; 7 bases align to TRBD1. The germline V gene has CDR1 SGHRS and CDR2 YFSETQ. The J segment lost 15 bases and the V segment lost 4 bases, leaving 13 bases of the junction unmatched. CDR3 length: 13 residues. For the CDR3, the DNA is TGCGCCAGCAGCCTGACAGGGCTAGCAAGTCTGTTCTTC. This translates into CASSLTGLASLFF.